This TCR beta chain was captured in a study of identical twins. Notes on the study in general: Cross-sectional statistics underpinned the conclusions; the same donors were not followed.

The CDR3 spans 14 residues. The germline gives CDR1 SGHKS, CDR2 YYEKEE (reference sequence). V trimming: 2 bases; J trimming: 6 bases; junction bases outside the gene matches: 4. This clonotype was seen repeatedly, ten times or more. As yet, its antigen is unknown. TCRdb ran MiXCR on the 5' RACE reads and lists one entry per CDR3 protein. Among some 96,000 distinct CDR3 sequences, under 7% were seen once, and the ten largest hold approximately 12%. The clonotype comes from a woman aged 50 to 60 in good health. The chain couples TRBV5-5 to TRBJ2-3; 9 nucleotides line up with TRBD2. What was sequenced was memory T cells sorted from blood. The CDR3 DNA follows: TGTGCCAGCAGCTTTAGCGGGAGTGCTGATACGCAGTATTTT. It yields the protein CASSFSGSADTQYF.